The sequence of this T cell receptor beta chain was determined in a study of T cell responses to AZD1222 COVID-19 vaccine (dated by TCRdb to the early 2020s). For context, the study as a whole: AZD1222 recipients whose second dose came at about 4 weeks and those whose second dose came at about 12 weeks were combined into one group, since spike-specific TCR depth and breadth did not differ between the two schedules. TCR sequencing was performed for roughly 250 trial participants, of whom 207 were given two doses of AZD1222 and 26 were given two doses of MenACWY control vaccine. Trial participants were enrolled by age into 18-55, 56-69 and 70-plus year subgroups, with 148, 28 and 57 TCR-sequenced participants respectively. What the authors observed across the whole study: Because no day 14 peak-response samples were available, repertoires were characterized only after the peak T cell response. Conclusions about previously exposed vaccinees were limited because only a handful of AZD1222 recipients were SARS-CoV-2 seropositive at baseline. In the small 56-69-year group, the increase in depth fell short of significance, most likely because of low power. Reportedly, almost half of the unique spike-specific TCRs recognized epitopes lying outside the regions that are mutated in the B.1.351 and B.1.1.7 variants. Participants were mostly white British and included more females than males, and it was suggested by the authors that clonal diversity may have been underestimated. The whole spike protein was spanned by vaccine-associated CD4 TCRs, and dominant responses were seen in regions 160-218 and 743-854. Spike-specific TCR breadth and depth rose significantly after two AZD1222 doses compared with day 0 and with MenACWY recipients.

V and J lose 1 base and 7 bases, and a span of 7 bases separates them. Looking up the germline V gene (reference sequence) yields CDR1 MNHEY and CDR2 SMNVEV. The cysteine opens and the phenylalanine closes a CDR3 of 13 amino acids. Only CDR3 DNA remains: 39 bases, in frame from the first base. The CDR3 regions of human TCRbeta chains were subjected to immunosequencing. Per the source publication's procedure: TCRs in the repertoires were compared against a reference library of SARS-CoV-2-specific TCRs that had been generated with the MIRA antigen-specificity platform. Breadth was defined as the fraction of unique TCRs that were SARS-CoV-2-associated. Depth was defined as the fraction of total T cells that were SARS-CoV-2-associated. Using the MIRA data, every spike-specific TCR was mapped to the spike region that the TCR reacted to and assigned to either a CD4 or a CD8 class. Log10-transformed breadth and depth values were compared by one-way ANOVA with Sidak's multiple comparisons tests. The table was pulled from immuneACCESS by TCRdb, which kept in-frame rearrangements only. Such tables lose some clones; where checked, under half of the loss comes from unresolved V genes, and the rest has no known cause. From that table come the V and J calls and clone size; the DNA was used to work out D and trimming. In all, the sample holds 100,000 to 150,000 clones, and approximately 90% of those were seen once. 20% to 25% of the sample is taken by the ten largest.

Remarks on this clone: Its target antigen remains unknown. Nothing much larger sits one base from this clone, and base qualities are not available.

Taken with the paper, the label for time point translates to: baseline before first vaccination. Vaccinee samples were obtained from the UK trials COV001 and COV002, which included a single-blind randomized controlled phase 2/3 trial of AZD1222 (ChAdOx1 nCoV-19) in healthy adults. For TCRbeta chain sequencing, PBMC samples from trial participants were taken at day 0 and at day 28 after the second dose. The TCR sequence derives from an adult in good health. This sample comprised peripheral blood, obtained on day 0 of AZD1222 vaccination. The rearrangement combines TRBV27 with TRBJ1-4; a confident D gene designation cannot be given. In nucleotides, the sequence is TGTGCCAGCAGTTTATTACTCAGTGAAAAACTGTTTTTT. Its product reads: CASSLLLSEKLFF.